These T cell receptor beta chains were read from a single sample in a study of shared clonotypes between healthy human individuals. Sequencing was performed with immunoSEQ multiplex PCR; in TCRdb, only in-frame clones are kept and a portion is missing. Among over 2 million clones listed, about 95% were seen once. Specimen: naive CD4+ T cells sorted from blood. These receptors all come from a man aged 18-30 years in good health. The CDR3 runs from the conserved cysteine through the conserved F or W. A D gene is named only where the DNA matches it firmly. Some rows have no size entry. The others give once, few or many, or a class for an expanded clone.

abundance	v_gene	j_gene	d_gene	CDR3nt	CDR3aa
-	TRBV29-1	TRBJ1-2	TRBD1	TGCAGCGTTTCCCCCGGGACAGTTAAAAACTATGGCTACACCTTC	CSVSPGTVKNYGYTF
-	TRBV6-6	TRBJ1-1	-	TGTGCCAGCAGTTACGTGTCGGACACTGAAGCTTTCTTT	CASSYVSDTEAFF
-	TRBV5-1	TRBJ1-2	-	TGCGCCAGCAGCTTGGACAGGGAAGTAGGTGGCTACACCTTC	CASSLDREVGGYTF
-	TRBV4-1	TRBJ1-4	TRBD1	TGCGCCAGCAGCCAAGGGGCAGGGGGCCGGGAAAAACTGTTTTTT	CASSQGAGGREKLFF
-	TRBV7-2	TRBJ1-1	-	TGTGCCAGCAGCTTAAACGTGAACACTGAAGCTTTCTTT	CASSLNVNTEAFF
-	TRBV10-1	TRBJ2-7	TRBD1	TGCGCCAGCAGTGAGAGGGCAGGGGGCCGCTACGAGCAGTACTTC	CASSERAGGRYEQYF
-	TRBV2	TRBJ2-2	TRBD1	TGTGCCAGCAGGACATCGACAGGGCGGATCGGGGAGCTGTTTTTT	CASRTSTGRIGELFF
-	TRBV2	TRBJ2-7	TRBD2	TGTGCCAGCAGCCTCGGCCCGGGGACTAGTAGCCACGAGCAGTACTTC	CASSLGPGTSSHEQYF
-	TRBV5-1	TRBJ2-7	TRBD2	TGCGCCAGCAGCTCCGGGACTAGCGGGACTTCCTACGAGCAGTACTTC	CASSSGTSGTSYEQYF
-	TRBV4-1	TRBJ1-1	TRBD1	TGCGCCAGCAGCCCTGAACCAGGGGGGCGGACTGAAGCTTTCTTT	CASSPEPGGRTEAFF
-	TRBV5-1	TRBJ1-5	-	TGCGCCAGCAGCTTGGGGCCAGGGGTTCAGCCCCAGCATTTT	CASSLGPGVQPQHF
-	TRBV2	TRBJ2-7	-	TGTGCCAGCAGTGCGTCCGGCTACGAGCAGTACTTC	CASSASGYEQYF
-	TRBV27	TRBJ2-7	TRBD1	TGTGCCAGCAGTTTGTGGCAGGGGGCTCACGAGCAGTACTTC	CASSLWQGAHEQYF
-	TRBV30	TRBJ1-2	TRBD1	TGTGCCTGGAGTTCATCGGCCGCGACAGGGTTAATATATGGCTACACCTTC	CAWSSSAATGLIYGYTF
-	TRBV2	TRBJ2-7	TRBD1	TGTGCCAGCAGTATACCCCAAAGGACAGGAGGTCTAGAGCAGTACTTC	CASSIPQRTGGLEQYF
-	TRBV10-2	TRBJ1-1	-	TGCGCCAGCAGTGAGAATTGGAGAACTGAAGCTTTCTTT	CASSENWRTEAFF
-	TRBV29-1	TRBJ2-5	TRBD2	TGCAGCTCACGGACTAGCTCGCGGACCCAGTACTTC	CSSRTSSRTQYF
once	TRBV29-1	TRBJ2-1	TRBD2	TGCAGCGTTGAAGGCGGACTAGGGATCGATGAGCAGTTCTTC	CSVEGGLGIDEQFF
-	TRBV28	TRBJ1-1	TRBD1	TGTGCCAGCAGTCCAGGGACAGTGAACACTGAAGCTTTCTTT	CASSPGTVNTEAFF
-	TRBV18	TRBJ1-1	-	TGTGCCAGCTCACCCCAAAGCAACACTGAAGCTTTCTTT	CASSPQSNTEAFF
-	TRBV19	TRBJ1-2	TRBD1	TGTGCCAGTACCGGGGACAGTGGGGGCTACACCTTC	CASTGDSGGYTF
-	TRBV9	TRBJ2-6	TRBD1	TGTGCCAGCAGCGTAGAGGGGCCAGGGGGCCTTTTCGGGGCCAACGTCCTGACTTTC	CASSVEGPGGLFGANVLTF